A selection of T cell receptor beta chains follows, all from one sample in a study of cytomegalovirus exposure and HLA in healthy donors. Data came from immunoSEQ multiplex PCR; TCRdb stores just in-frame clones and leaves some out. The profile covers 90,000 to 150,000 clones, with roughly 78% appearing a single time and 3% to 4% taken by the ten largest. Sequencing used PBMCs. Receptor source: a woman in her twenties or thirties in good health and CMV-seropositive. The CDR3 runs from the conserved cysteine through the conserved F or W. Each record gives: D gene, V gene, J gene, clone size, CDR3 protein, CDR3 DNA. The D gene is left open where the match is weak. The listing skips clone size in some rows; elsewhere it reads once, few, many or a size class.

TRBD1	TRBV9	TRBJ2-1	NA	CASSVEGAGSYNEQFF	TGTGCCAGCAGCGTAGAGGGGGCCGGGTCCTACAATGAGCAGTTCTTC
NA	TRBV30	TRBJ1-5	NA	CAYARGGSQPQHF	TGTGCCTACGCAAGGGGAGGGAGTCAGCCCCAGCATTTT
TRBD1	TRBV4-1	TRBJ1-1	NA	CASSHPGQGMRAFF	TGCGCCAGCAGCCACCCGGGACAGGGAATGCGTGCTTTCTTT
NA	TRBV7-9	TRBJ2-2	once	CASSPTGPPYSDIGELFF	TGTGCCAGCAGCCCGACCGGGCCCCCCTATAGCGACATCGGGGAGCTGTTTTTT
TRBD1	TRBV2	TRBJ1-5	NA	CASSVGTGPSPQHF	TGTGCCAGCAGTGTTGGGACAGGGCCCTCGCCCCAGCATTTT
NA	TRBV21-1	TRBJ1-5	NA	CAGRGRGVKPQHF	TGTGCCGGCAGGGGGCGCGGGGTTAAGCCCCAGCATTTT
NA	TRBV5-1	TRBJ2-7	NA	CASSLASGDNEQYF	TGCGCCAGCAGCTTGGCCTCAGGGGACAACGAGCAGTACTTC
NA	TRBV6-6	TRBJ1-5	NA	CASSYSGHSSNQPQHF	TGTGCCAGCAGTTACTCTGGACACTCCAGCAATCAGCCCCAGCATTTT
TRBD1	TRBV28	TRBJ1-2	once	CASRVTGVPYGYTF	TGTGCCAGCAGGGTGACAGGGGTGCCCTATGGCTACACCTTC
NA	TRBV6-6	TRBJ2-2	NA	CASSYKGDTGELFF	TGTGCCAGCAGTTACAAGGGGGACACCGGGGAGCTGTTTTTT
TRBD2	TRBV11-3	TRBJ2-2	NA	CASSETSGGANTGELFF	TGTGCCAGCAGTGAGACTAGCGGGGGGGCGAACACCGGGGAGCTGTTTTTT
TRBD1	TRBV2	TRBJ1-1	NA	CASSHMGTGALMNTEAFF	TGTGCCAGCAGCCACATGGGGACAGGGGCCTTAATGAACACTGAAGCTTTCTTT
TRBD1	TRBV5-1	TRBJ1-2	NA	CASSLSSGTGVYGYTF	TGCGCCAGCAGCTTGAGTTCCGGGACAGGGGTGTATGGCTACACCTTC
TRBD1	TRBV28	TRBJ1-2	NA	CASSLAGGDSHGYTF	TGTGCCAGCAGTTTGGCAGGGGGCGATTCTCATGGCTACACCTTC
NA	TRBV28	TRBJ1-4	NA	CASRGRRGTNEKLFF	TGTGCCAGCAGGGGCAGGCGGGGCACTAATGAAAAACTGTTTTTT
NA	TRBV7-2	TRBJ1-2	NA	CASSLESSYNYGYTF	TGTGCCAGCAGCTTAGAATCCAGTTATAACTATGGCTACACCTTC
NA	TRBV5-1	TRBJ2-5	NA	CASSLRVTQETQYF	TGCGCCAGCAGCTTGCGGGTGACTCAAGAGACCCAGTACTTC
TRBD1	TRBV5-4	TRBJ1-2	NA	CASSLVQGAHGYTF	TGTGCCAGCAGCTTGGTCCAGGGGGCGCATGGCTACACCTTC
NA	TRBV7-8	TRBJ1-5	NA	CASRAQGSNQPQHF	TGTGCCAGCAGGGCCCAGGGTAGCAATCAGCCTCAGCATTTT
TRBD1	TRBV28	TRBJ1-1	NA	CASSSGTGKWVPHTEAFF	TGTGCCAGCAGCTCCGGGACAGGGAAATGGGTTCCACACACTGAAGCTTTCTTT
NA	TRBV5-4	TRBJ2-3	NA	CASSSQDRITDTQYF	TGTGCCAGCAGCTCCCAGGACAGAATCACAGATACGCAGTATTTT